The present entry profiles one T cell receptor (beta chain) with its context. This sample is part of a study of blood T cell repertoires in COVID-19. Overall study context: The study drew acute and convalescent COVID-19 samples from the United States, Italy and Spain.

V gave up 2 bases and J gave up 2 bases; unmatched junction bases: 0. Germline V CDR1 and CDR2: MNHNY, SVGAGI (reference sequence). The CDR3 is 14 residues long. Measured with immunoSEQ multiplex PCR; TCRdb has only the in-frame clones, and not every one. The sample has over 200,000 clones, around 83% seen once. The V gene is TRBV6-6, the J gene TRBJ2-7, with TRBD1 matching 10 bases. The sequence was obtained from a man older than 75 with acute or convalescent COVID-19. The sample comprised peripheral blood. CDR3 region: CASSYGQGAYEQYF. As DNA, the CDR3 is TGTGCCAGCAGTTACGGACAGGGGGCCTACGAGCAGTACTTC.